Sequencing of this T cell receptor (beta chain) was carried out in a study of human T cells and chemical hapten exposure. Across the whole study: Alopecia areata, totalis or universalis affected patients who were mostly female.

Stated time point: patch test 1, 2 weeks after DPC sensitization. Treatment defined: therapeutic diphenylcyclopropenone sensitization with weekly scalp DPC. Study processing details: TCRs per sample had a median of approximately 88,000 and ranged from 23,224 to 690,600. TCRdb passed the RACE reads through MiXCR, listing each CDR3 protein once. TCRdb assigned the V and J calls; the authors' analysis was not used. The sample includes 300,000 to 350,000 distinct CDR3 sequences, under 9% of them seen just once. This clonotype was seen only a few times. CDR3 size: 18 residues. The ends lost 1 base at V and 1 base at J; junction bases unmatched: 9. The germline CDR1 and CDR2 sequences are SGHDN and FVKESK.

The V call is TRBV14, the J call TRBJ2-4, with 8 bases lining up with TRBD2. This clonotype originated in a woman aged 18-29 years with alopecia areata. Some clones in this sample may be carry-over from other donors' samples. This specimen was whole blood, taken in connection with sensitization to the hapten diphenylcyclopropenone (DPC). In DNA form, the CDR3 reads TGTGCCAGCAGCCAAGCGGTTGGACTAGCCGATGCCAAAAACATTCAGTACTTC. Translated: CASSQAVGLADAKNIQYF.